This note documents a single T cell receptor beta chain sequence. CDR3 length equals 13 residues. V lost 3 bases to trimming and J lost 7 bases; unmatched junction nucleotides: 6. Germline CDR1 is SGHAT and CDR2 is FQNNGV. This record belongs to a study of blood T cell repertoires in COVID-19. Measured with immunoSEQ multiplex PCR; TCRdb has only the in-frame clones, and not every one. Seen here are roughly 20,000 clones, roughly 90% observed once, and the top ten hold 5% to 6.5%. The chain recombines TRBV11-2 with TRBJ2-7; 7 bases are a match to TRBD1. Specimen: peripheral blood. This TCR was recovered from a human donor in a cohort sampled during active COVID-19. The CDR3 region has the DNA TGTGCCAGCAGCTTCAAGGGGGCGGGTGAGCAGTACTTC. This sequence encodes CASSFKGAGEQYF.